The TCR beta chain described here comes from a study of control samples from healthy donors and cancer patients. J was trimmed by 5 bases and V by 1 base; bases with no gene match: 3. The germline gives CDR1 SGHDT, CDR2 YYEEEE. The length of the CDR3 is 14 residues. Sequenced by immunoSEQ multiplex PCR; TCRdb stores in-frame clones only, minus some. There are under 150,000 clones in the sample; roughly 92% occur only once, and about 2.6% lies in the top ten. The sequencing input was blood. This TCR derives from a man aged 25 to 45 in good health. The rearrangement uses TRBV5-6 and TRBJ1-5; TRBD1 aligns across 7 bases. The CDR3 DNA reads TGTGCCAGCAGCTTGATCAGGGGGGATCAGCCCCAGCATTTT. Translated, it gives CASSLIRGDQPQHF.